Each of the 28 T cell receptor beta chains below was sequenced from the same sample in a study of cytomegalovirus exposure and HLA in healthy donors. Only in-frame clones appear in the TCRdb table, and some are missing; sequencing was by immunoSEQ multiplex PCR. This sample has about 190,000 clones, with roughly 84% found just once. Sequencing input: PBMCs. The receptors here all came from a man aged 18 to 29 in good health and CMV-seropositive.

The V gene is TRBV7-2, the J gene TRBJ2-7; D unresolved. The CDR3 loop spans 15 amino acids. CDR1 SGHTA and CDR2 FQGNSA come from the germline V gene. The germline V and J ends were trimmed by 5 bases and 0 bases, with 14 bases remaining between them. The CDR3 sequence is CASSPPQARSYEQYF. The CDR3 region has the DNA TGTGCCAGCAGCCCCCCGCAGGCGCGCTCCTACGAGCAGTACTTC.

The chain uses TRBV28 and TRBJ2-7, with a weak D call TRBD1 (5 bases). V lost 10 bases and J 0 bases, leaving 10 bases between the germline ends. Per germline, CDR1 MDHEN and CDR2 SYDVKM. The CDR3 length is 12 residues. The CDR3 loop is CATRVSSYEQYF. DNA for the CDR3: TGTGCCACCAGGGTCAGCTCCTACGAGCAGTACTTC.

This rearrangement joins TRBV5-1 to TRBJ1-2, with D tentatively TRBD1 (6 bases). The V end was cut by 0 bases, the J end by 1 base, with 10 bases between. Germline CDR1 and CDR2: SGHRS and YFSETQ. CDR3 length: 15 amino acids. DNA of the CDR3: TGCGCCAGCAGCTTGGACCACAGGGTTAACTATGGCTACACCTTC. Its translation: CASSLDHRVNYGYTF. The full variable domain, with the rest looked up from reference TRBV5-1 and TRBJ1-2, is KAGVTQTPRYLIKTRGQQVTLSCSPISGHRSVSWYQQTPGQGLQFLFEYFSETQRNKGNFPGRFSGRQFSNSRSEMNVSTLELGDSALYLCASSLDHRVNYGYTFGSGTRLTVV.

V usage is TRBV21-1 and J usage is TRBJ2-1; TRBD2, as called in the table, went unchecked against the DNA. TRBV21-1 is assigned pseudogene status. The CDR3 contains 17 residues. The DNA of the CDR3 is TGTGCCAGCAGCAAAACGGAACGGGAGGGCCCCTACAATGAGCAGTTCTTC. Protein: CASSKTEREGPYNEQFF.

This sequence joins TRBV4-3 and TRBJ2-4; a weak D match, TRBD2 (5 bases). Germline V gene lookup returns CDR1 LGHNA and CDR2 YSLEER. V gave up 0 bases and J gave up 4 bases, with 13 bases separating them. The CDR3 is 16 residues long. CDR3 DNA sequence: TGCGCCAGCAGCCAAGAGTGGAGGACTTCGAAAAACATTCAGTACTTC. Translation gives CASSQEWRTSKNIQYF.

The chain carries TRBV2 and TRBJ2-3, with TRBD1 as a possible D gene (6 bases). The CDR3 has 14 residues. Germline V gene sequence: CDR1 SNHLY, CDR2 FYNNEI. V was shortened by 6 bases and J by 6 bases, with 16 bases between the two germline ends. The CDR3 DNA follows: TGTGCCAGCAGCCCCGACAGGTGGGGGGATACGCAGTATTTT. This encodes CASSPDRWGDTQYF. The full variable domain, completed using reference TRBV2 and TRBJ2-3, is EPEVTQTPSHQVTQMGQEVILRCVPISNHLYFYWYRQILGQKVEFLVSFYNNEISEKSEIFDDQFSVERPDGSNFTLKIRSTKLEDSAMYFCASSPDRWGDTQYFGPGTRLTVL.

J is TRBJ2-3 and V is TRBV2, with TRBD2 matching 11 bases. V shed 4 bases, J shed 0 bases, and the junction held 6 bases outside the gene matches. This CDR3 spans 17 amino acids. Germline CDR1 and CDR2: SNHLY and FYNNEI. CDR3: CASSAYSGGASTDTQYF. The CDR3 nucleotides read TGTGCCAGCAGTGCTTATAGCGGGGGGGCTAGCACAGATACGCAGTATTTT.

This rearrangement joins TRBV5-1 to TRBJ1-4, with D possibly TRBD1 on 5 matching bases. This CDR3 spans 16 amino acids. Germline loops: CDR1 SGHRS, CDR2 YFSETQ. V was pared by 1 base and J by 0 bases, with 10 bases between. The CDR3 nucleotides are TGCGCCAGCAGCTTGTTAGGACAAGCAACTAATGAAAAACTGTTTTTT. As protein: CASSLLGQATNEKLFF.

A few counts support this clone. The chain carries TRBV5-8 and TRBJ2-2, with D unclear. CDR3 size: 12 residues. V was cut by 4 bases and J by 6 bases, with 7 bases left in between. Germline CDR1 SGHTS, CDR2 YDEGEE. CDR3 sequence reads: CASSTQAGELFF. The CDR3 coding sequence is TGTGCCAGCAGCACTCAGGCCGGGGAGCTGTTTTTT. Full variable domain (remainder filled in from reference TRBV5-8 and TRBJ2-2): EAGVTQSPTHLIKTRGQQATLRCSPISGHTSVYWYQQALGLGLQFLLWYDEGEERNRGNFPPRFSGRQFPNYSSELNVNALELEDSALYLCASSTQAGELFFGEGSRLTVL.

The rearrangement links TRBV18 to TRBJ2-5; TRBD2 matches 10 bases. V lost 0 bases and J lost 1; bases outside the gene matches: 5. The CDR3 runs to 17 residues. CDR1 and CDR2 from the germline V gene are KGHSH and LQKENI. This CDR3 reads CASSPPLAGAIQETQYF. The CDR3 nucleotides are TGTGCCAGCTCACCACCGCTAGCGGGAGCCATCCAAGAGACCCAGTACTTC.

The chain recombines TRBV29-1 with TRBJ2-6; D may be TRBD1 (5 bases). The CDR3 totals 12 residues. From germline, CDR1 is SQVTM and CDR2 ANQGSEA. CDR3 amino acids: CPTRAGANVLTF. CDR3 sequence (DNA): TGCCCCACCAGGGCTGGGGCCAACGTCCTGACTTTC.

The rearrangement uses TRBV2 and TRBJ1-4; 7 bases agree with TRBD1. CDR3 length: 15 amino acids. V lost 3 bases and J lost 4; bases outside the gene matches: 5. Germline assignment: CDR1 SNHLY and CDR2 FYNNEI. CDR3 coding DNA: TGTGCCAGCAGTGACCGACAGGGCGTTAATGAAAAACTGTTTTTT. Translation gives CASSDRQGVNEKLFF.

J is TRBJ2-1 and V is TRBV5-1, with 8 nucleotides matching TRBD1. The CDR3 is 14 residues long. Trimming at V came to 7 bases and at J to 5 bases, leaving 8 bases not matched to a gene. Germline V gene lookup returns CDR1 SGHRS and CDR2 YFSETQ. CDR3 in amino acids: CASGTTGGHNEQFF. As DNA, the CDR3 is TGCGCCAGCGGGACAACAGGGGGTCACAATGAGCAGTTCTTC.

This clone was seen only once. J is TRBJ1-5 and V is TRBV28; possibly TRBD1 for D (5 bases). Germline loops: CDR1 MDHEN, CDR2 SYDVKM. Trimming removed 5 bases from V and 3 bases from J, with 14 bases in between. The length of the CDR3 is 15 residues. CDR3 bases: TGTGCCAGCAGTCCCCTCGACAGATACAATCAGCCCCAGCATTTT. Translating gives CASSPLDRYNQPQHF.

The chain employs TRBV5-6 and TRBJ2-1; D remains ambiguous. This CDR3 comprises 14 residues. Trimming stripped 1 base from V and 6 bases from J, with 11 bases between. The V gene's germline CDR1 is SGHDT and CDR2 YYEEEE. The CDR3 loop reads CASSLPHGLNEQFF. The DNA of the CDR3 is TGTGCCAGCAGCTTGCCCCACGGTCTCAATGAGCAGTTCTTC.

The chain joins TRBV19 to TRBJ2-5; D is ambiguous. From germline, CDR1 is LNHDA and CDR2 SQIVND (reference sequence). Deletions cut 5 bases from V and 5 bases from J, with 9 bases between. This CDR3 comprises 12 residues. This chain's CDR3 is CASSAYWETQYF. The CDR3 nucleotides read TGTGCCAGTAGTGCGTATTGGGAGACCCAGTACTTC.

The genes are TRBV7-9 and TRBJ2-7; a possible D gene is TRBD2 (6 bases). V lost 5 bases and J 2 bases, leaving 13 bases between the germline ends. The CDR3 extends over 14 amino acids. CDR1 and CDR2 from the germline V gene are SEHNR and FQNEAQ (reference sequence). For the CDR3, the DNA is TGTGCCAGCAGCGAGACGGGACTCACCTACGAGCAGTACTTC. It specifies CASSETGLTYEQYF.

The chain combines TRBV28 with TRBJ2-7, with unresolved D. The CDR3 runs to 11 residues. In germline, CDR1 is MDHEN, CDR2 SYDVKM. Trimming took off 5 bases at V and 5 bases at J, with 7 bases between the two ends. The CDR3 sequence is CASSPRDEQYF. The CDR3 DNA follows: TGTGCCAGCAGTCCCCGCGACGAGCAGTACTTC.

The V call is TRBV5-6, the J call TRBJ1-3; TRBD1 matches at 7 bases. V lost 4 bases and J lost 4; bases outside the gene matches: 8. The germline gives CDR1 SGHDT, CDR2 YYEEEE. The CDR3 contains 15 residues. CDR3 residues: CASSPTGTGGNTIYF. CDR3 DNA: TGTGCCAGCAGCCCGACAGGGACGGGGGGAAACACCATATATTTT.

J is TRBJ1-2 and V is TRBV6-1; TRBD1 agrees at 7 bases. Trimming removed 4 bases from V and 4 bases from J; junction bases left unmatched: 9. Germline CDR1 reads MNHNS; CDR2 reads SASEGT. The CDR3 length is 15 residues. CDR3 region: CASSVIGGGAYGYTF. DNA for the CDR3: TGTGCCAGCAGTGTAATAGGAGGGGGCGCCTATGGCTACACCTTC.

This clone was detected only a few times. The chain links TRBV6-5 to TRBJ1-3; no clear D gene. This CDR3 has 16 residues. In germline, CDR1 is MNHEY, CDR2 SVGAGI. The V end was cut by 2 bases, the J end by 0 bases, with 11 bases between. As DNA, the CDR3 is TGTGCCAGCAGTTACGACGGCGGAAACTCTGGAAACACCATATATTTT. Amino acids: CASSYDGGNSGNTIYF.

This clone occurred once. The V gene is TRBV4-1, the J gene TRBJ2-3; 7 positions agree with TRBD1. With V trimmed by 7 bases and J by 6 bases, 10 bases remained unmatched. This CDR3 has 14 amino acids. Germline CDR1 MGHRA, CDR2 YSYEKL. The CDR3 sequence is CASTYTGVLDTQYF. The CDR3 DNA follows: TGCGCCAGCACCTATACAGGGGTACTGGATACGCAGTATTTT.

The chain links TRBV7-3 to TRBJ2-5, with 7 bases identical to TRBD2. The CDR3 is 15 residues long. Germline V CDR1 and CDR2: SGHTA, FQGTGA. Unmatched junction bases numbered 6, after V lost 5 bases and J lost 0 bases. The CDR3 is CASSLSGTNQETQYF. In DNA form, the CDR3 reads TGTGCCAGCAGCCTCTCCGGGACTAACCAAGAGACCCAGTACTTC.

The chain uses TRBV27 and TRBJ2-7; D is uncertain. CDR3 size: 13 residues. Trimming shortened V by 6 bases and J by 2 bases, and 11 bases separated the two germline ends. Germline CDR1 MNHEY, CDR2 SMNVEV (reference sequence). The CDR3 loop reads CASSASGAYEQYF. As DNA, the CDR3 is TGTGCCAGCAGCGCCAGTGGAGCCTACGAGCAGTACTTC.

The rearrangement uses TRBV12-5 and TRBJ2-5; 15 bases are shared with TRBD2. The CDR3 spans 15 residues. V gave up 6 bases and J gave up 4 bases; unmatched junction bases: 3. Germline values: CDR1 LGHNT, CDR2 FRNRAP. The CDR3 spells CASGGLAGGRETQYF. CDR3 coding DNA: TGTGCTAGTGGAGGACTAGCGGGAGGGAGAGAGACCCAGTACTTC.

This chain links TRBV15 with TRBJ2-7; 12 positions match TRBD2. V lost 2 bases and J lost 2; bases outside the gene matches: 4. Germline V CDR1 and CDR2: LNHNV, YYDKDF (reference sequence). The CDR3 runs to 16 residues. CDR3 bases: TGTGCCACCAGCAGACCCGGACTAGCGGGACCCTACGAGCAGTACTTC. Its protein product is CATSRPGLAGPYEQYF.

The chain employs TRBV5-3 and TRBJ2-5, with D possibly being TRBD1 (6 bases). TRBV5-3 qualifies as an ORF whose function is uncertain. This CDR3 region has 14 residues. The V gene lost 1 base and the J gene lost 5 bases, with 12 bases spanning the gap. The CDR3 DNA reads TGTGCCAGAAGCTTGCAGGGGTGCCTGGAGACCCAGTACTTC. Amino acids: CARSLQGCLETQYF.

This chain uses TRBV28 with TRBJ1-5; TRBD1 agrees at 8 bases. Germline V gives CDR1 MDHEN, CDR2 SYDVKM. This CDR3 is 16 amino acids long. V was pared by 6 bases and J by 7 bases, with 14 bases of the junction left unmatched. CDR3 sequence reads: CASRGSGRGREQPQHF. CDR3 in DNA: TGTGCCAGCAGGGGGTCGGGCAGGGGGCGGGAGCAGCCCCAGCATTTT.